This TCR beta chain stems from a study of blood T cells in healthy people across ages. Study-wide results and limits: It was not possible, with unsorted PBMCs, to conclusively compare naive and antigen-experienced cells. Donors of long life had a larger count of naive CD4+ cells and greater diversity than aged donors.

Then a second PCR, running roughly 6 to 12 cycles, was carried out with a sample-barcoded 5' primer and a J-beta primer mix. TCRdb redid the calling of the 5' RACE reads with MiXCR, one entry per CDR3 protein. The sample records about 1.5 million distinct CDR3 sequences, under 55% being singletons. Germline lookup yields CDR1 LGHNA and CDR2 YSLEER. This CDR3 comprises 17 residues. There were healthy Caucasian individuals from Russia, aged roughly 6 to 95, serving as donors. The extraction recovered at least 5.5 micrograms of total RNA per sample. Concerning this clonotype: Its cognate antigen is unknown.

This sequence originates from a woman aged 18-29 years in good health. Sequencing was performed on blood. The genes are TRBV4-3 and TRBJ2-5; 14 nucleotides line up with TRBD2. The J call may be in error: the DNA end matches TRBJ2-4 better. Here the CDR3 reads CASSQGPGLAGEDIQYF. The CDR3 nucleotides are TGCGCCAGCAGCCAGGGCCCGGGACTAGCGGGAGAGGACATTCAGTACTTC.